The rows below give T cell receptor beta chains drawn from one sample of a study of T-cell memory formation after mild COVID-19. TCRdb redid the calling of the 5' RACE reads with MiXCR, one entry per CDR3 protein. The table has about 290,000 distinct CDR3 sequences, 15% to 20% seen once. The sample was PBMCs or a T cell subset sorted from them (not recorded which). Every receptor here comes from a man between 18 and 29 years old who had mild COVID-19 (a few samples of this study predate the infection). Cell type and time point are not known. Each CDR3 is given with its conserved first and last residue. D genes are given only for firm matches. Expanded clones are given a class, and other clones once, few, many or no size at all.

TRBJ1-3 many TRBV4-3 17 . CASSQDGTLSSGNTIYF TGCGCCAGCAGCCAAGACGGGACACTCAGCTCTGGAAACACCATATATTTT
TRBJ2-3 many TRBV27 14 TRBD2 CASARREGTDTQYF TGTGCCAGCGCCAGACGGGAGGGGACAGATACGCAGTATTTT
TRBJ2-1 . TRBV7-8 16 TRBD2 CASSLERGGPYNEQFF TGTGCCAGCAGCTTAGAGCGGGGGGGCCCCTACAATGAGCAGTTCTTC
TRBJ2-5 few TRBV7-3 14 . CASSLQGNRETQYF TGTGCCAGCAGCTTACAGGGGAATCGGGAGACCCAGTACTTC
TRBJ1-2 . TRBV5-1 14 . CASSLEGINYGYTF TGCGCCAGCAGCTTGGAAGGAATTAACTATGGCTACACCTTC
TRBJ1-2 . TRBV27 13 . CASSLRALYGYTF TGTGCCAGCAGTTTACGTGCGCTCTATGGCTACACCTTC
TRBJ2-3 few TRBV6-5 17 TRBD2 CASSQTATSGVTDTQYF TGTGCCAGCAGCCAGACCGCGACTAGCGGGGTCACAGATACGCAGTATTTT
TRBJ2-2 . TRBV20-1 14 TRBD1 CSARDRRNTGELFF TGCAGTGCTCGGGACAGGAGGAACACCGGGGAGCTGTTTTTT
TRBJ2-3 . TRBV4-1 17 . CASSQDEVGRSTDTQYF TGCGCCAGCAGCCAAGATGAGGTCGGACGGAGCACAGATACGCAGTATTTT
TRBJ2-7 few TRBV4-2 13 . CASRGASVYEQYF TGTGCCAGCCGGGGGGCGTCAGTTTACGAGCAGTACTTC
TRBJ2-3 few TRBV20-1 13 TRBD1 CSARTGGRDTQYF TGCAGTGCTAGAACAGGGGGGAGAGATACGCAGTATTTT
TRBJ2-2 many TRBV12-3/TRBV12-4 16 . CASSFSRVENTGELFF TGTGCCAGCAGTTTTTCTAGGGTCGAAAACACCGGGGAGCTGTTTTTT
TRBJ2-4 . TRBV6-1 13 . CASRSGGGAIQYF TGTGCCAGCAGGAGTGGGGGTGGTGCCATTCAGTACTTC
TRBJ1-4 few TRBV20-1 14 . CSARGRRLNEKLFF TGCAGTGCTAGGGGACGCAGGCTCAATGAAAAACTGTTTTTT
TRBJ2-3 . TRBV7-7 17 . CASSPQPGARWTDTQYF TGTGCCAGCAGCCCACAACCGGGGGCTAGGTGGACAGATACGCAGTATTTT
TRBJ2-5 . TRBV7-9 15 . CASSLAQGREETQYF TGTGCCAGCAGCTTAGCCCAGGGCAGAGAAGAGACCCAGTACTTC
TRBJ2-7 few TRBV20-1 17 TRBD2 CSASLAGGSFSSYEQYF TGCAGTGCTAGCCTAGCGGGGGGGTCATTTAGCTCCTACGAGCAGTACTTC
TRBJ2-2 . TRBV6-2/TRBV6-3 10 . CASRGWELFF TGTGCCAGCAGAGGCTGGGAGCTGTTTTTT
TRBJ2-5 many TRBV2 13 . CASSRGEQETQYF TGTGCCAGTAGCAGGGGCGAACAAGAGACCCAGTACTTC
TRBJ2-5 . TRBV25-1 13 TRBD1 CAHGDRWQETQYF TGTGCGCACGGGGACAGGTGGCAAGAGACCCAGTACTTC
TRBJ2-2 . TRBV5-6 15 . CASSPRHTNTGELFF TGTGCCAGCAGCCCAAGACACACGAACACCGGGGAGCTGTTTTTT